The source of this T cell receptor (beta chain) is a study of technical replicates of blood from several donors. This clone appeared a single time. Trimming left V 3 bases short and J 0 bases short, with 11 bases between. CDR1 and CDR2 from the germline V gene are SGHDN and FVKESK. The CDR3 is made up of 16 amino acids. Sequencing was performed with immunoSEQ multiplex PCR; in TCRdb, only in-frame clones are kept and a portion is missing. The sample lists tens of thousands of clones, 85% to 95% occurring once. What was sequenced was T cells isolated from PBMCs. The chain employs TRBV14 and TRBJ2-2; D remains ambiguous. The clonotype was recovered from a human donor in good health. CDR3 sequence reads: CASSQYLLTNTGELFF. CDR3 DNA: TGTGCCAGCAGCCAGTATCTACTTACGAACACCGGGGAGCTGTTTTTT.